A single sample is the source of the 14 T cell receptor beta chains below, sequenced in a study of response to subunit inactivated influenza vaccine. TCRdb analysed the RT-PCR reads with MiXCR anew, one entry per CDR3 protein. The sample yields approximately 570,000 distinct CDR3 sequences, under 9% seen once. The starting material was PBMCs from blood, obtained around 2 years after vaccination. All receptors come from a man between 50 and 75 years old who received an inactivated influenza vaccine.

This chain connects TRBV6-5 to TRBJ2-7; tentative D call: TRBD2 (6 bases). The V and J ends lost 3 bases and 4 bases respectively, with 16 bases between them. Germline loops: CDR1 MNHEY, CDR2 SVGAGI. The CDR3 is made up of 15 amino acids. CDR3 DNA sequence: TGTGCCAGCAGTTATTCCCCGGGACTGCAATACGAGCAGTACTTC. This sequence encodes CASSYSPGLQYEQYF.

Many counts were recorded for this clonotype. The rearrangement joins TRBV27 to TRBJ2-1; possible D gene TRBD2, 6 bases. CDR1 and CDR2 (germline): MNHEY, SMNVEV (reference sequence). The CDR3 is made up of 15 amino acids. Trimming took off 8 bases at V and 9 bases at J, with 23 bases between the two ends. CDR3 in amino acids: CASADTDRRAGEQFF. CDR3 nucleotide sequence: TGTGCCAGCGCCGATACCGATAGGAGGGCCGGTGAGCAGTTCTTC.

The rearrangement joins TRBV29-1 to TRBJ1-4; no firm D call. V lost 7 bases, J lost 7 bases, and 16 bases lay in between. CDR1 SQVTM and CDR2 ANQGSEA come from the germline V gene. This CDR3 region has 13 residues. The CDR3: CSAQTTAGEKLFF. CDR3 in DNA: TGCAGCGCACAGACCACGGCCGGTGAAAAACTGTTTTTT.

A few counts support this clonotype. The chain recombines TRBV29-1 with TRBJ2-1, with 9 bases lining up with TRBD1. Germline V gene data show CDR1 as SQVTM and CDR2 as ANQGSEA. With 3 bases clipped from V and 7 bases from J, the junction kept 10 bases outside the gene matches. The CDR3 consists of 15 residues. The CDR3 loop is CSVDLRDRARNEQFF. The CDR3 nucleotides are TGCAGCGTTGACTTACGGGACAGGGCGAGGAATGAGCAGTTCTTC.

This clonotype was seen many times. The gene calls are TRBV29-1 and TRBJ2-7, with 8 nucleotides matching TRBD2. This CDR3 spans 13 amino acids. V gave up 6 bases and J gave up 4 bases; unmatched junction bases: 8. Germline V lookup: CDR1 SQVTM, CDR2 ANQGSEA. In nucleotides, the CDR3 is TGCAGCGTCGGCAGAGCGGGAGCTTACGAGCAGTACTTC. This translates into CSVGRAGAYEQYF.

This clonotype was counted at least ten times. J is TRBJ1-6 and V is TRBV28, with D possibly matching TRBD1 (5 bases). The V and J ends lost 7 bases and 9 bases respectively, with 19 bases between them. The CDR3 has 15 amino acids. Germline V gives CDR1 MDHEN, CDR2 SYDVKM. CDR3 amino acids: CASTQRAIGVSPLHF. For the CDR3, the DNA is TGTGCCAGCACCCAGAGGGCGATAGGGGTTTCACCCCTCCACTTT. Supplemented by reference TRBV28 and TRBJ1-6, the full variable domain reads DVKVTQSSRYLVKRTGEKVFLECVQDMDHENMFWYRQDPGLGLRLIYFSYDVKMKEKGDIPEGYSVSREKKERFSLILESASTNQTSMYLCASTQRAIGVSPLHFGNGTRLTVT.

Ten or more counts support this clonotype. The chain joins TRBV5-1 to TRBJ2-3; no definite D call. Germline V gene sequence: CDR1 SGHRS, CDR2 YFSETQ. V shed 0 bases and J shed 0 bases, with 8 bases lying between them. The CDR3 has 15 residues. The CDR3 here is CASSLVPASTDTQYF. In DNA form, the CDR3 reads TGCGCCAGCAGCTTGGTTCCCGCTAGCACAGATACGCAGTATTTT.

This clonotype has at least ten counts. The chain recombines TRBV3-1 with TRBJ2-7, with 7 bases identical to TRBD2. The CDR3 has 17 amino acids. Germline CDR1 reads LGHDT; CDR2 reads YNNKEL (reference sequence). V trimming: 1 base; J trimming: 2 bases; junction bases outside the gene matches: 11. The CDR3 region has the DNA TGTGCCAGCAGCCAAGTTATGTGGGCGGGGGACGCCTACGAGCAGTACTTC. Translating it yields CASSQVMWAGDAYEQYF.

This clonotype was seen only a few times. This chain joins TRBV6-6 and TRBJ2-7; no clear D gene. The CDR3 is made up of 13 amino acids. Germline CDR1 MNHNY, CDR2 SVGAGI (reference sequence). V was pared by 2 bases and J by 3 bases, with 8 bases between. CDR3 coding DNA: TGTGCCAGCAGTTACCAACAGTACTACGAGCAGTACTTC. Translating gives CASSYQQYYEQYF.

In this sample, this clonotype turned up a few times. The chain links TRBV7-2 to TRBJ1-3; TRBD1 aligns across 9 bases. V shed 0 bases and J 3 bases; nucleotides not matched to a gene: 0. Germline V gene data show CDR1 as SGHTA and CDR2 as FQGNSA. The CDR3 sequence is 15 residues long. The CDR3 region is CASSLATGGGNTIYF. The DNA of the CDR3 is TGTGCCAGCAGCTTAGCGACAGGGGGTGGAAACACCATATATTTT.

This clonotype was seen many times. The chain recombines TRBV4-1 with TRBJ1-4, with a tentative D call TRBD1 (6 bases). Trimming left V 2 bases short and J 6 bases short, with 13 bases between. The CDR3 extends over 15 amino acids. Germline V gene sequence: CDR1 MGHRA, CDR2 YSYEKL. The CDR3 nucleotides are TGCGCCAGCAGCCAACTACAGGGAATGTATGAAAAACTGTTTTTT. Residues: CASSQLQGMYEKLFF.

On this clonotype: Because the CDR3 is missing its conserved closing phenylalanine or tryptophan, this is likely a read error. Because the CDR3's place on the DNA is in doubt, the DNA is left out and the CDR3 is given as listed by TCRdb. This rearrangement joins TRBV20-1 to TRBJ2-7; whether TRBD1, the table's D call, matches the DNA was not checked. Both ends counted, the CDR3 spans 12 residues. The germline V gene has CDR1 DFQATT and CDR2 SNEGSKA (reference sequence). The CDR3 sequence is CSARDQPGQGSL.

This clonotype was counted between two and nine times. The gene calls are TRBV24-1 and TRBJ2-5; no firm D call. CDR3 length: 14 residues. From germline, CDR1 is KGHDR and CDR2 SFDVKD. The V gene lost 4 bases and the J gene lost 5 bases, with 13 bases spanning the gap. This CDR3 reads CATSDIGTRETQYF. CDR3 sequence (DNA): TGTGCCACCAGTGACATCGGAACGCGTGAGACCCAGTACTTC.

This clonotype was picked up a small number of times. The CDR3 loop is CASSSWGQGSYNEQFF. DNA for the CDR3: TGTGCCAGCTCATCCTGGGGACAGGGATCCTACAATGAGCAGTTCTTC. The chain carries TRBV18 and TRBJ2-1, with 9 bases aligning to TRBD1. Germline CDR1 and CDR2: KGHSH and LQKENI. V gave up 5 bases and J gave up 1 base; unmatched junction bases: 6. The CDR3 has 16 amino acids.